This entry describes one TCR beta chain. Its antigen is not identified. Using immunoSEQ multiplex PCR, the repertoire was profiled, and TCRdb retains in-frame clones only, with some absent. The table lists around 83,000 clones, roughly nine tenths of them singletons. This specimen comes from a study of OX40 agonist ivuxolimab in advanced cancers. Broader study findings: Some patients without response likewise showed low normalized clonal expansion.

Trimming took 0 bases from V and 2 from J, leaving 12 bases between them. Germline V gene lookup returns CDR1 SGHVS and CDR2 FQNEAQ. The CDR3 sequence is 16 residues long. The rearrangement links TRBV7-8 to TRBJ2-3, with D possibly being TRBD1 (5 bases). This specimen was CD4+ or CD8+ T cells sorted from blood, taken in a trial of the OX40 agonist ivuxolimab. The source of this sequence is an adult with an advanced solid tumor such as melanoma, head and neck, liver or kidney cancer. CDR3 region: CASSLAWQGITDTQYF. Here the CDR3 DNA reads TGTGCCAGCAGCTTAGCGTGGCAGGGAATCACAGATACGCAGTATTTT. Filled out from reference TRBV7-8 and TRBJ2-3, the complete variable domain reads GAGVSQSPRYKVAKRGQDVALRCDPISGHVSLFWYQQALGQGPEFLTYFQNEAQLDKSGLPSDRFFAERPEGSVSTLKIQRTQQEDSAVYLCASSLAWQGITDTQYFGPGTRLTVL.